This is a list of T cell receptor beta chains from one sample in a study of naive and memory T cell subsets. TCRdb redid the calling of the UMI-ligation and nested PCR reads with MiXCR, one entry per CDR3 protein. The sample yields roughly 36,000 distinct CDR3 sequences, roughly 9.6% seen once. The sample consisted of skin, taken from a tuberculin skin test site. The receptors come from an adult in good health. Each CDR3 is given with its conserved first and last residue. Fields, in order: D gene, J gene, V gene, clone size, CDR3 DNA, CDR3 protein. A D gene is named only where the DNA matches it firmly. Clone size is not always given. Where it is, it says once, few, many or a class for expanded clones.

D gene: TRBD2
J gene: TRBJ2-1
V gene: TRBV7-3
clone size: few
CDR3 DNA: TGTGCCAGCAGCATAGGGACTAGCGGGAGTGAGCAGTTCTTC
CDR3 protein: CASSIGTSGSEQFF

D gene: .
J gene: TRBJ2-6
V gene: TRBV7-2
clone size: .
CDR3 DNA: TGTGCTCCCGCGGCAGGGCCGTTCTCTGGGGCCAACGTCCTGACTTTC
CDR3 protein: CAPAAGPFSGANVLTF

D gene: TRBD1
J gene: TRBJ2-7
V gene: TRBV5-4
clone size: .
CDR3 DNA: TGTGCCAGCAGCTTGGCGCCGGGACAGGGGGCAAGCTACGAGCAGTACTTC
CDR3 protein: CASSLAPGQGASYEQYF

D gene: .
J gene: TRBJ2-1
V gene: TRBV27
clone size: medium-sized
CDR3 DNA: TGTGCCAGCAGTTTTTCTGGGTCAGGGTCCTACAATGAGCAGTTCTTC
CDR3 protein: CASSFSGSGSYNEQFF

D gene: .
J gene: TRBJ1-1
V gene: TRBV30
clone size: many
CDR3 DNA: TGTGCCTGGAGTGAAGGGTCCCACACTGAAGCTTTCTTT
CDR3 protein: CAWSEGSHTEAFF

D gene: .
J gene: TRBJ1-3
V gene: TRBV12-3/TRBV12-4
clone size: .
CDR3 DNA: TGTGCCAGCAGTTTAGGGACCATATATTTT
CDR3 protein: CASSLGTIYF

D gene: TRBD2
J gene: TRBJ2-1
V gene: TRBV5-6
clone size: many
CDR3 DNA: TGTGCCAGCAGCTGGGGGAGGGCCAATGAGCAGTTCTTC
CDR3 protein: CASSWGRANEQFF

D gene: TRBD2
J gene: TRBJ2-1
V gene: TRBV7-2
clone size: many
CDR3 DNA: TGTGCCAGCAGCCCAGGGTCGGGGCGGACTAGCGCTTTTGAGCAGTTCTTC
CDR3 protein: CASSPGSGRTSAFEQFF

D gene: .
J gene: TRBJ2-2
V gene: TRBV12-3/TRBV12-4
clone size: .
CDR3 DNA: TGTGCCAGCAGTCTCAGTTACGGTAGAACAAACACCGGGGAGCTGTTTTTT
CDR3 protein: CASSLSYGRTNTGELFF

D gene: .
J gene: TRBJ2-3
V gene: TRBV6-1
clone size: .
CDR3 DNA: TGTGCCAGCATCGGAGGGGCAGCTTCCACAGATACGCAGTATTTT
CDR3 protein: CASIGGAASTDTQYF

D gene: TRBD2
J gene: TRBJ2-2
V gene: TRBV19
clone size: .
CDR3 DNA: TGTGCCAGTAGTCTTAGCGGGAGACTCTCCGGGGAGCTGTTTTTT
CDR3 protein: CASSLSGRLSGELFF

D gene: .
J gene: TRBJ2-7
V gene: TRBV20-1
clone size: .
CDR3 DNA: TGCAGTGCCAGTTATGCTGGGTTTCGCGAGCAGTACTTC
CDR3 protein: CSASYAGFREQYF

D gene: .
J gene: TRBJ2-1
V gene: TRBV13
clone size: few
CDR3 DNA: TGTGCCAGCAGCTTACCGCCGGGGGTTGCTTACAATGAGCAGTTCTTC
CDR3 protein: CASSLPPGVAYNEQFF

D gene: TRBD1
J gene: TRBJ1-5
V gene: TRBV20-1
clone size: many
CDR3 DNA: TGCAGTACCCGGAGAGGGGGCGATCAGCCCCAGCATTTT
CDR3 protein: CSTRRGGDQPQHF

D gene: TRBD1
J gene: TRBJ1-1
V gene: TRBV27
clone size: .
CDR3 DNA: TGTGCCAGCAGTTCAGGACAGGGTGACACTGAAGCTTTCTTT
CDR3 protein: CASSSGQGDTEAFF

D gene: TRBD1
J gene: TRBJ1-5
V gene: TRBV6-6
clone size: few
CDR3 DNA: TGTGCCAGCAGTTACGGGAGGACAGGTGAGCCCCAGCATTTT
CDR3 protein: CASSYGRTGEPQHF

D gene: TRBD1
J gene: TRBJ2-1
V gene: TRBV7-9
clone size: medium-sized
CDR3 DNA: TGTGCCAGCAGCTTAGTAGGGTCGGGACAGGGGGCACGAAATGAGCAGTTCTTC
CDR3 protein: CASSLVGSGQGARNEQFF

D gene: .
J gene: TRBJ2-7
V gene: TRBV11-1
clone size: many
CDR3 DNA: TGTGCCAGCAGCCCGCGGATGGGGGGCAAAACCTACGAGCAGTACTTC
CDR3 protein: CASSPRMGGKTYEQYF

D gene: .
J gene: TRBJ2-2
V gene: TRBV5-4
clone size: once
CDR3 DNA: TGTGCCAGCAGCTTGGATTGGCTAGAGGGCACCGGGGAGCTGTTTTTT
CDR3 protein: CASSLDWLEGTGELFF

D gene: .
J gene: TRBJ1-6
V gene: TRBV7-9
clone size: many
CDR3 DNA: TGTGCCAGCAGCGAAGATACAGGAAATTCACCCCTCCACTTT
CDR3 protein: CASSEDTGNSPLHF

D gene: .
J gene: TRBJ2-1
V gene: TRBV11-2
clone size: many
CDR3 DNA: TGTGCCAGCAGCTTAGTGGTCAGCGAGCAGTTCTTC
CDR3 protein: CASSLVVSEQFF

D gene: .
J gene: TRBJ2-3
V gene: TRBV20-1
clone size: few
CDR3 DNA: TGCAGTGCCCGGATCCAGGGAATTGGGACAGATACGCAGTATTTT
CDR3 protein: CSARIQGIGTDTQYF

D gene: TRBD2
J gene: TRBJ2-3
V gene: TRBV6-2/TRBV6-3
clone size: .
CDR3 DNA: TGTGCCAGCAGTTATCGACTAGCGGGGGCCACCACAGATACGCAGTATTTT
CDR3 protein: CASSYRLAGATTDTQYF

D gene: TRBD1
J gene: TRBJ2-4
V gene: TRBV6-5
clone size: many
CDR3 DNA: TGTGCCAGCAGCAGGGACAGGGTGAACATTCAGTACTTC
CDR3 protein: CASSRDRVNIQYF

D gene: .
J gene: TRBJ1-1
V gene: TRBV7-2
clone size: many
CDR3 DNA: TGTGCCAGCAGCTTATACTTCTCAAACACTGAAGCTTTCTTT
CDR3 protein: CASSLYFSNTEAFF

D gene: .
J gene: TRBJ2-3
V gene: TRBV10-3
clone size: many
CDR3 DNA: TGTGCCATCAGTGAGTCTGAGTACGCAGATACGCAGTATTTT
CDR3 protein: CAISESEYADTQYF

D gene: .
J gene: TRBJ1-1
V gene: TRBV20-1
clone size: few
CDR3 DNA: TGCAGTGCAAGAAGGAACACTGAAGCTTTCTTT
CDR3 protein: CSARRNTEAFF

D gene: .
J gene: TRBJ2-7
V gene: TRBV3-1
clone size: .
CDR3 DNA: TGTGCCAGCAGTAGACAGCCTAAGGAATACGAGCAGTACTTC
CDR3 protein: CASSRQPKEYEQYF

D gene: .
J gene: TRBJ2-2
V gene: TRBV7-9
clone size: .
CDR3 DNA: TGTGCCAGCAGTTACTCAGGAATCGGGGAGCTGTTTTTT
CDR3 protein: CASSYSGIGELFF

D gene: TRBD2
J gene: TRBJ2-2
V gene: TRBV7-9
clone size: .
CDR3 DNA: TGTGCCAGCAGCTCATTGACTAGCGGGAGTGATACCGGGGAGCTGTTTTTT
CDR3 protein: CASSSLTSGSDTGELFF

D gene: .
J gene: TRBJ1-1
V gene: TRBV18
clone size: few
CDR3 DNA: TGTGCCAGCTCACCTTACGGTGGCACTGAAGCTTTCTTT
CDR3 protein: CASSPYGGTEAFF

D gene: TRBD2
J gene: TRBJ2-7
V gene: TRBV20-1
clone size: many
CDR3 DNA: TGCAGTGCTAGGGGGACTAGCGGAAATTACGAGCAGTACTTC
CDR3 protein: CSARGTSGNYEQYF

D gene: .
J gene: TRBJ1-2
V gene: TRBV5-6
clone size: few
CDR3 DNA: TGTGCCAGCAGCTTGGGATCGACTTTTAACTATGGCTACACCTTC
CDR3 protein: CASSLGSTFNYGYTF

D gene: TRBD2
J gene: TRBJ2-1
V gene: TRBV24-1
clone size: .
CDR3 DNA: TGTGCCACCAGTGACCCGGGCCAGACTAGCGGGAGAGATGAGCAGTTCTTC
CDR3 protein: CATSDPGQTSGRDEQFF

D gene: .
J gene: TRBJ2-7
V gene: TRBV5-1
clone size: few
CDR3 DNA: TGCGCCAGCAGCTTGGCCCCAGGAAAAGCTAAGGACGAGCAGTACTTC
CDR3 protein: CASSLAPGKAKDEQYF

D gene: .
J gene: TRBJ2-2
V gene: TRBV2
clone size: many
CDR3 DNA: TGTGCCAGCAGTGATGGCCCAGGCACTACCGGGGAGCTGTTTTTT
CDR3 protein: CASSDGPGTTGELFF

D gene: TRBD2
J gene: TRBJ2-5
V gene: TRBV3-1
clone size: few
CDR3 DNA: TGTGCCAGCAGTCCATTTGGGGCTAGCGGGACGAACGGAGAGACCCAGTACTTC
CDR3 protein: CASSPFGASGTNGETQYF

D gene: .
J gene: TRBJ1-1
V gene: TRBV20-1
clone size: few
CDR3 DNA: TGCAGTGCTTATGACGGTCCCACTGAAGCTTTCTTT
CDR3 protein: CSAYDGPTEAFF

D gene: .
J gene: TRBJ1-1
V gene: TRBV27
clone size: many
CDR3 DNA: TGTGCCAGCAGTTCCTTTCAGGTGAACACTGAAGCTTTCTTT
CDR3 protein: CASSSFQVNTEAFF

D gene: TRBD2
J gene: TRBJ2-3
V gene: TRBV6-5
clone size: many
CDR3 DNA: TGTGCCAGCAGTCAACTAGCGGCGCCGGCAGATACGCAGTATTTT
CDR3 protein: CASSQLAAPADTQYF

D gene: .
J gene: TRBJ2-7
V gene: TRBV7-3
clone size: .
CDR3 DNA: TGTGCCAGCAGCAAATCAACGCGGGACCAAAACTACGAGCAGTACTTC
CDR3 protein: CASSKSTRDQNYEQYF

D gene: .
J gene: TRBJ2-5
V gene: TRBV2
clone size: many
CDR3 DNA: TGTGCCAGAAGTCAGGGGAACGGGGAGACCCAGTACTTC
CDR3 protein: CARSQGNGETQYF

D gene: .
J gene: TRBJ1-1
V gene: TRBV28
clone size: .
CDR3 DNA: TGTGCCAGCACCCGGGGACCCACTGAAGCTTTCTTT
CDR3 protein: CASTRGPTEAFF

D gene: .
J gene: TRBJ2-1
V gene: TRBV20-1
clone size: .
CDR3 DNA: TGCAGTGCTAGCCCTGGGACTCGACCGAACAATGAGCAGTTCTTC
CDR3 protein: CSASPGTRPNNEQFF

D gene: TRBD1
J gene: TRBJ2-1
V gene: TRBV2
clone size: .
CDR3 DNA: TGTGCCAGCAAGGGTTTGGGGACAGGGGGCTCCTACAATGAGCAGTTCTTC
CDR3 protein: CASKGLGTGGSYNEQFF

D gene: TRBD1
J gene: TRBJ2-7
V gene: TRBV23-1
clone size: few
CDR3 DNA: TGCGCCAGCAGTCACCAGGACAGGACCTCCTACGAGCAGTACTTC
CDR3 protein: CASSHQDRTSYEQYF

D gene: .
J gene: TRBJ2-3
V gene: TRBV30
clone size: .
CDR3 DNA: TGTGCCTGGAGTCCCCCTGACAGGATCGCAGATACGCAGTATTTT
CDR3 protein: CAWSPPDRIADTQYF

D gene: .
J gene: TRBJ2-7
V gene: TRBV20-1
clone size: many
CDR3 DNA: TGCAGTGCTCCGTCCCCGATCACCGGCGAGCAGTACTTC
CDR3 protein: CSAPSPITGEQYF

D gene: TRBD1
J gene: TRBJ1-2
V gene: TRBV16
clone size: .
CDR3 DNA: TGTGCCAGCAGGGGAGGACAGGGGGCCAGTGGCTACACCTTC
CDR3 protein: CASRGGQGASGYTF

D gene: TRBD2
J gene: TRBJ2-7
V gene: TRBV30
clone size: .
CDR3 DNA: TGTGCCTGGAGGATTGGCGGGAGCGGTTACGAGCAGTACTTC
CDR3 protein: CAWRIGGSGYEQYF

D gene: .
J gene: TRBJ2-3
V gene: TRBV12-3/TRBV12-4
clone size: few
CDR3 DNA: TGTGCCAGCACCAATAGGGCCCCCACAGATACGCAGTATTTT
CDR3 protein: CASTNRAPTDTQYF